A single sample gave rise to the 30 T cell receptor beta chains below, sequenced in a study of T cell repertoires in cytomegalovirus infection (dated by TCRdb to the late 2010s). The sample was run on an Illumina HiSeq 1500. Using fastp at Q25 and MiXCR, TCRdb reprocessed the public reads and kept productive beta chains. Duplicate CDR3 protein sequences are folded into a single record with the most common DNA and genes. The sample table records approximately 730,000 distinct CDR3 sequences; around a third of these occur just once. Together, the top ten hold roughly 20% of the sample. Their antigens remain unidentified. The sample's treatment or condition label is to be understood as: in vitro stimulation with specific CMV peptide epitopes to enrich CMV-specific T cells. The sample here was cultured PBMCs, taken from culture after CMV antigen stimulation. The receptors shown here come from a human donor in good health (CMV status not recorded). Some clones in this sample may be carry-over from other donors' samples.

V usage is TRBV15 and J usage is TRBJ1-5, with D perhaps matching TRBD1 (5 bases). This CDR3 has 14 residues. Germline CDR1 LNHNV, CDR2 YYDKDF (reference sequence). The ends were cut back, 1 base at V and 4 bases at J, with 8 bases in the middle. CDR3 DNA: TGTGCCACCAGCAGAGGCGGGGGAAATCAGCCCCAGCATTTT. It encodes CATSRGGGNQPQHF.

The chain recombines TRBV6-1 with TRBJ2-7, with a possible D match to TRBD1 (5 bases). CDR1 and CDR2 from the germline V gene are MNHNS and SASEGT. The CDR3 spans 11 residues. V was pared by 8 bases and J by 10 bases, with 15 bases between. CDR3: CASSDSVSQYF. In DNA form, the CDR3 reads TGTGCCAGCTCCGACAGCGTGAGCCAGTACTTC.

This clonotype was counted between two and nine times. V and J are TRBV10-3 and TRBJ2-2; 13 nucleotides line up with TRBD2. With V trimmed by 1 base and J by 3 bases, 5 bases remained unmatched. The CDR3 is 18 residues long. Germline-derived CDR1 and CDR2 are ENHRY and SYGVKD. The DNA of the CDR3 is TGTGCCATCAGTGAGTTAGGACTAGCGGGAGTTTACACCGGGGAGCTGTTTTTT. It encodes CAISELGLAGVYTGELFF.

The gene calls are TRBV6-6 and TRBJ2-5; D possibly corresponds to TRBD2 (7 bases). There are 16 residues in the CDR3. Germline loops: CDR1 MNHNY, CDR2 SVGAGI (reference sequence). The ends were cut back, 6 bases at V and 6 bases at J, with 23 bases in the middle. The CDR3 nucleotides read TGTGCCAGCAGAGTTGGAGGCGGGGGCCGGTCCCAGACCCAGTACTTC. Encoded protein: CASRVGGGGRSQTQYF.

The count of this clonotype is one. The chain uses TRBV5-1 and TRBJ2-1, with TRBD2 matching 7 bases. The V gene's germline CDR1 is SGHRS and CDR2 YFSETQ. CDR3 length: 15 residues. The junction had 5 bases not matched to a gene; V was cut back by 1 base and J by 4 bases. The CDR3 DNA reads TGCGCCAGCAGCTTGACTAGCGCCTTATACAATGAGCAGTTCTTC. Translation: CASSLTSALYNEQFF.

V is TRBV7-2 and J is TRBJ2-3, with TRBD1 identical over 7 bases. Per germline, CDR1 SGHTA and CDR2 FQGNSA. This CDR3 contains 15 residues. Trimming cost V 5 bases and J 1 base; bases outside gene matches: 6. CDR3 bases: TGTGCCAGCAGCCGAGGGGACAGCCGCACAGATACGCAGTATTTT. It yields the protein CASSRGDSRTDTQYF.

The rearrangement joins TRBV19 to TRBJ2-2, with 9 bases aligning to TRBD1. CDR1 LNHDA and CDR2 SQIVND come from the germline V gene (reference sequence). Trimming cost V 5 bases and J 4 bases; bases outside gene matches: 20. This CDR3 has 20 residues. This chain's CDR3 is CASSVPVPSQGAPVTGELFF. The CDR3 DNA follows: TGTGCCAGTAGTGTCCCCGTGCCCTCACAGGGGGCGCCGGTCACCGGGGAGCTGTTTTTT.

The CDR3 DNA reads TGCGCCAGCAGCGCCTCGCCGGGACAGACAGATACGCAGTATTTT. This codes for CASSASPGQTDTQYF. The chain couples TRBV5-1 to TRBJ2-3, with 7 bases that match TRBD1. CDR1 and CDR2 (germline): SGHRS, YFSETQ. The CDR3 runs to 15 residues. After removal of 4 bases from V and 3 bases from J, the junction contained 8 bases not matched to a gene.

This clonotype was seen only a few times. V is TRBV6-5 and J is TRBJ1-5; D not certain. This CDR3 has 14 amino acids. CDR1 and CDR2 from the germline V gene are MNHEY and SVGAGI. Trimming took 0 bases from V and 9 from J, leaving 12 bases between them. CDR3 protein: CASSYSPVGGPQHF. The CDR3 region has the DNA TGTGCCAGCAGTTACTCCCCAGTCGGTGGGCCCCAGCATTTT.

In this sample, this clonotype turned up many times. V usage is TRBV7-6 and J usage is TRBJ2-7; no clear D gene. This CDR3 is built from 16 residues. CDR1 and CDR2 (germline): SGHVS, FNYEAQ. V lost 0 bases and J 2 bases, leaving 14 bases between the germline ends. The CDR3 coding sequence is TGTGCCAGCAGCTTAGCCGCAGGCGCCCTCACCTACGAGCAGTACTTC. Encoded protein: CASSLAAGALTYEQYF.

This clonotype was counted a single time. V gene TRBV18 combines with J gene TRBJ1-2; D gene uncertain. Germline V lookup: CDR1 KGHSH, CDR2 LQKENI. This CDR3 contains 14 residues. Trimming took 3 bases from V and 3 from J, leaving 11 bases between them. CDR3 sequence (DNA): TGTGCCAGCTCACCGCTCAGGAACCACTATGGCTACACCTTC. It encodes CASSPLRNHYGYTF. The entire variable domain, with the rest obtained from reference TRBV18 and TRBJ1-2, is as follows: NAGVMQNPRHLVRRRGQEARLRCSPMKGHSHVYWYRQLPEEGLKFMVYLQKENIIDESGMPKERFSAEFPKEGPSILRIQQVVRGDSAAYFCASSPLRNHYGYTFGSGTRLTVV.

The J gene is TRBJ2-5, the V gene TRBV20-1, with TRBD2 identical over 11 bases. This CDR3 spans 14 amino acids. V gave up 3 bases and J gave up 2 bases; unmatched junction bases: 2. CDR1 and CDR2 (germline): DFQATT, SNEGSKA (reference sequence). The CDR3 spells CSARVAGGQETQYF. In DNA, the CDR3 is TGCAGTGCTAGGGTAGCGGGAGGGCAAGAGACCCAGTACTTC.

This clonotype was picked up a small number of times. The rearrangement uses TRBV5-6 and TRBJ1-5, with TRBD1 identical over 7 bases. The CDR3 runs 15 residues. The germline V gene has CDR1 SGHDT and CDR2 YYEEEE. J lost 3 bases, V lost 4 bases, and 7 bases had no gene match. The CDR3 loop reads CASSLNDRDNQPQHF. For the CDR3, the DNA is TGTGCCAGCAGCCTAAATGACAGGGACAATCAGCCCCAGCATTTT. The full variable domain, rest sourced from reference TRBV5-6 and TRBJ1-5, is DAGVTQSPTHLIKTRGQQVTLRCSPKSGHDTVSWYQQALGQGPQFIFQYYEEEERQRGNFPDRFSGHQFPNYSSELNVNALLLGDSALYLCASSLNDRDNQPQHFGDGTRLSIL.

The rearrangement uses TRBV7-3 and TRBJ2-7; D not resolved. CDR1 SGHTA and CDR2 FQGTGA come from the germline V gene. This CDR3 region has 14 residues. V lost 5 bases, J lost 2 bases, and 13 bases lay in between. The CDR3 bases are TGTGCCAGCAGCCGAGCCCCCGCAACCTACGAGCAGTACTTC. The encoded protein is CASSRAPATYEQYF.

This chain's CDR3 is CASSPVGTGSGNTIYF. CDR3 coding DNA: TGTGCCAGCAGCCCAGTAGGGACAGGGTCTGGAAACACCATATATTTT. The chain employs TRBV7-2 and TRBJ1-3, with TRBD1 identical over 9 bases. Germline CDR1 is SGHTA and CDR2 is FQGNSA. V shed 5 bases and J 1 base; nucleotides not matched to a gene: 6. This CDR3 has 16 amino acids.

The chain carries TRBV28 and TRBJ2-3; D perhaps matches TRBD2 (6 bases). CDR3 length: 15 amino acids. Trimming pared 7 bases from V and 2 bases from J, leaving 16 bases between. Germline CDR1 MDHEN, CDR2 SYDVKM. The CDR3 here is CASIGGDATTDTQYF. In DNA form, the CDR3 reads TGTGCCAGCATCGGAGGGGACGCCACCACAGATACGCAGTATTTT.

A few counts support this clonotype. The chain links TRBV27 to TRBJ1-5, with TRBD1 identical over 9 bases. The CDR3 is 17 amino acids. From germline, CDR1 is MNHEY and CDR2 SMNVEV (reference sequence). V lost 5 bases to trimming and J lost 1 base; unmatched junction nucleotides: 9. CDR3 region: CASSAGQGRASNQPQHF. In DNA form, the CDR3 reads TGTGCCAGCAGTGCCGGACAGGGGAGGGCGAGCAATCAGCCCCAGCATTTT.

In this sample, this clonotype turned up many times. The rearrangement uses TRBV12-3 or TRBV12-4 and TRBJ2-7, with D unresolved. CDR3 size: 12 residues. Trimming shortened V by 6 bases and J by 1 base, and 7 bases separated the two germline ends. The CDR3 sequence: CASSFDSYEQYF. The CDR3 coding sequence is TGTGCCAGCAGCTTCGATTCCTACGAGCAGTACTTC.

The chain joins TRBV27 to TRBJ1-1; weak D call: TRBD1 (6 bases). CDR3 length: 13 amino acids. The V gene's germline CDR1 is MNHEY and CDR2 SMNVEV (reference sequence). V lost 5 bases and J 5 bases, leaving 12 bases between the germline ends. The DNA of the CDR3 is TGTGCCAGCAGTCTCCGCGACAGGACTGAAGCTTTCTTT. The encoded protein is CASSLRDRTEAFF.

This clonotype was seen more than once but under ten times. The chain links TRBV7-9 to TRBJ1-6; D gene ambiguous. Germline CDR1 SEHNR, CDR2 FQNEAQ (reference sequence). This CDR3 has 14 residues. Trimming shortened V by 6 bases and J by 3 bases, and 9 bases separated the two germline ends. CDR3 DNA: TGTGCCAGCAGTGAGGGAAGCTATAATTCACCCCTCCACTTT. Protein product: CASSEGSYNSPLHF. Together with reference TRBV7-9 and TRBJ1-6, the CDR3 gives the full variable domain: DTGVSQNPRHKITKRGQNVTFRCDPISEHNRLYWYRQTLGQGPEFLTYFQNEAQLEKSRLLSDRFSAERPKGSFSTLEIQRTEQGDSAMYLCASSEGSYNSPLHFGNGTRLTVT.

The rearrangement links TRBV14 to TRBJ2-7, with 7 positions matching TRBD1. Germline assignment: CDR1 SGHDN and CDR2 FVKESK. Trimming cost V 2 bases and J 5 bases; bases outside gene matches: 6. This CDR3 has 14 amino acids. In DNA form, the CDR3 reads TGTGCCAGCAGCCAACAAACAGGGGTCGACGAGCAGTACTTC. Protein: CASSQQTGVDEQYF.

This clonotype has a count of ten or more. The rearrangement uses TRBV7-2 and TRBJ1-3, with TRBD1 matching over 8 bases. Germline values: CDR1 SGHTA, CDR2 FQGNSA. Unmatched junction bases numbered 2, after V lost 1 base and J lost 0 bases. The CDR3 loop spans 16 amino acids. The CDR3 loop reads CASSLVGTGSGNTIYF. The DNA for the CDR3 is TGTGCCAGCAGCTTAGTGGGGACAGGCTCTGGAAACACCATATATTTT. The full variable domain, with the rest looked up from reference TRBV7-2 and TRBJ1-3, is GAGVSQSPSNKVTEKGKDVELRCDPISGHTALYWYRQSLGQGLEFLIYFQGNSAPDKSGLPSDRFSAERTGGSVSTLTIQRTQQEDSAVYLCASSLVGTGSGNTIYFGEGSWLTVV.

This clonotype showed up just a few times. The chain employs TRBV7-8 and TRBJ1-5, with D perhaps TRBD1 (5 bases). Germline V gives CDR1 SGHVS, CDR2 FQNEAQ. Trimming stripped 4 bases from V and 5 bases from J, with 9 bases between. The CDR3 sequence is 13 residues long. The DNA for the CDR3 is TGTGCCAGCAGCTCCTCAGGGTATCAGCCCCAGCATTTT. It specifies CASSSSGYQPQHF. The full variable domain, with the rest looked up from reference TRBV7-8 and TRBJ1-5, is GAGVSQSPRYKVAKRGQDVALRCDPISGHVSLFWYQQALGQGPEFLTYFQNEAQLDKSGLPSDRFFAERPEGSVSTLKIQRTQQEDSAVYLCASSSSGYQPQHFGDGTRLSIL.

This clonotype came up a few times. This sequence joins TRBV6-5 and TRBJ2-5; tentative D call: TRBD2 (6 bases). V lost 0 bases and J 2 bases, leaving 7 bases between the germline ends. Germline assignment: CDR1 MNHEY and CDR2 SVGAGI. This CDR3 spans 14 amino acids. The CDR3: CASSYSGGQETQYF. For the CDR3, the DNA is TGTGCCAGCAGTTACTCGGGGGGTCAAGAGACCCAGTACTTC.

V gene TRBV7-2 combines with J gene TRBJ1-2, with D hard to call. V lost 3 bases to trimming and J lost 3 bases, with 11 bases between them. This CDR3 is 14 amino acids long. Germline lookup yields CDR1 SGHTA and CDR2 FQGNSA. The CDR3 reads CASSFRGADYGYTF. The CDR3 DNA reads as TGTGCCAGCAGCTTTCGAGGCGCGGACTATGGCTACACCTTC.

This clonotype was observed a few times. The genes are TRBV7-9 and TRBJ2-4; 7 bases line up with TRBD1. Germline CDR1 and CDR2: SEHNR and FQNEAQ (reference sequence). The CDR3 extends over 12 amino acids. The V and J ends lost 6 bases and 5 bases, in that order; junction bases with no gene match: 1. CDR3 region: CASRGGENIQYF. The CDR3 nucleotides read TGTGCCAGCAGAGGGGGCGAAAACATTCAGTACTTC.

This clonotype was detected many times. The rearrangement links TRBV9 to TRBJ2-1, with D perhaps TRBD2 (6 bases). V lost 4 bases, J lost 8 bases, and 16 bases lay in between. CDR3 length equals 14 residues. Germline loops: CDR1 SGDLS, CDR2 YYNGEE. The DNA of the CDR3 is TGTGCCAGCAGCCCGTTTTCGGGGGTCCATGAGCAGTTCTTC. Translating it yields CASSPFSGVHEQFF.

The V call is TRBV4-3, the J call TRBJ2-1, with TRBD1 as a possible D gene (6 bases). Germline lookup yields CDR1 LGHNA and CDR2 YSLEER. V lost 0 bases and J 5 bases, leaving 11 bases between the germline ends. The CDR3 totals 15 residues. CDR3 nucleotide sequence: TGCGCCAGCAGCCAAGATGTAGGGGGACACAATGAGCAGTTCTTC. It encodes CASSQDVGGHNEQFF.

Only a few counts were recorded for this clonotype. The chain links TRBV6-1 to TRBJ1-2; TRBD1 might be the D (5 bases). V was clipped by 1 base and J by 7 bases, with 13 bases between them. The CDR3 length is 14 residues. CDR1 is MNHNS, CDR2 SASEGT, per germline. Here the CDR3 reads CASSEVGTPSGYTF. For the CDR3, the DNA is TGTGCCAGCAGTGAAGTGGGGACCCCATCTGGCTACACCTTC.

The chain uses TRBV7-9 and TRBJ1-1; possible D gene TRBD1, 6 bases. The CDR3 length is 14 residues. Germline CDR1 reads SEHNR; CDR2 reads FQNEAQ (reference sequence). The V end lost 5 bases, the J end lost 2 bases, and 12 bases lay between the germline ends. The CDR3 sequence: CASSPRQVNTEAFF. CDR3 bases: TGTGCCAGCAGCCCTCGACAGGTTAACACTGAAGCTTTCTTT.